These 27 T cell receptor beta chains were sequenced from one sample in a study of STAT3 mutations in large granular lymphocyte leukemia. These receptors' targets are unknown. Study observations and caveats: Every T-LGLL patient had at least one immunodominant TCRbeta clonotype.

Clones were sequenced by immunoSEQ multiplex PCR, and TCRdb holds only the in-frame ones, with some missing. The data hold over 3,000 clones, with about two fifths observed a single time. Specimen: peripheral blood mononuclear cells. These receptors were taken from a man in his 60s with T-cell large granular lymphocyte leukemia. Some clones in this sample may be carry-over from other donors' samples.

V usage is TRBV18 and J usage is TRBJ2-5; tentative D call: TRBD1 (6 bases). The CDR3 spans 15 residues. Trimming removed 0 bases at V and 5 bases at J, with 13 bases between. Germline V gene sequence: CDR1 KGHSH, CDR2 LQKENI. Here the CDR3 reads CASSPPAGQGETQYF. The CDR3 DNA sequence: TGTGCCAGCTCACCACCGGCAGGGCAGGGGGAGACCCAGTACTTC.

This clone was counted only a few times. This chain connects TRBV5-1 to TRBJ1-3; TRBD1 agrees at 7 bases. The trim removed 2 bases at V and 1 base at J, leaving 6 bases unmatched. The CDR3 runs 16 residues. The germline V gene encodes CDR1 SGHRS and CDR2 YFSETQ. This CDR3 is CASSFNQGGSGNTIYF. The CDR3 region has the DNA TGCGCCAGCAGCTTTAACCAGGGGGGATCTGGAAACACCATATATTTT.

The CDR3 sequence: CAWTPLGNQETQYF. DNA of the CDR3: TGTGCCTGGACCCCTTTAGGAAACCAAGAGACCCAGTACTTC. The chain combines TRBV30 with TRBJ2-5; D gene unclear. The V and J ends lost 4 bases and 0 bases respectively, with 12 bases between them. The CDR3 contains 14 residues. Per the germline V gene, CDR1 is GTSNPN and CDR2 is SVGIG (reference sequence).

This chain's CDR3 is CASSRGSYEQYF. In nucleotides, the CDR3 is TGTGCCAGCAGTAGGGGTTCCTACGAGCAGTACTTC. The chain is built from TRBV6-6 and TRBJ2-7, with TRBD1 as a possible D gene (5 bases). CDR3 length equals 12 residues. V dropped 5 bases and J dropped 1 base, with 6 bases sitting between them. Germline-derived CDR1 and CDR2 are MNHNY and SVGAGI (reference sequence).

V usage is TRBV5-1 and J usage is TRBJ2-3, with D uncertain. Germline assignment: CDR1 SGHRS and CDR2 YFSETQ. Trimming took 3 bases from V and 2 from J, leaving 16 bases between them. CDR3 size: 16 residues. CDR3 loop: CASSSIDFSHTDTQYF. For the CDR3, the DNA is TGCGCCAGCAGCTCGATTGACTTTTCCCACACAGATACGCAGTATTTT.

The V and J genes are TRBV29-1 and TRBJ2-2; D is ambiguous. Germline V gene data show CDR1 as SQVTM and CDR2 as ANQGSEA. V was clipped by 4 bases and J by 1 base, with 10 bases between them. There are 14 residues in the CDR3. CDR3 in amino acids: CSVVSAGNTGELFF. The CDR3 DNA follows: TGCAGCGTTGTCTCGGCAGGGAACACCGGGGAGCTGTTTTTT.

The chain combines TRBV5-1 with TRBJ2-1; tentative D call: TRBD2 (5 bases). This CDR3 region has 14 residues. Trimming took off 3 bases at V and 5 bases at J, with 12 bases between the two ends. Germline-derived CDR1 and CDR2 are SGHRS and YFSETQ. The CDR3, as DNA: TGCGCCAGCAGCTCTCATTCCGGGGACAATGAGCAGTTCTTC. Its protein is CASSSHSGDNEQFF.

This clone has only a few counts. The DNA for the CDR3 is TGCGCCAGCAGCTTGGATGGGGGCGGGGAGCAGTTCTTC. It translates to CASSLDGGGEQFF. The rearrangement joins TRBV5-1 to TRBJ2-1, with D possibly matching TRBD1 (6 bases). V dropped 0 bases and J dropped 10 bases, with 11 bases sitting between them. Germline-derived CDR1 and CDR2 are SGHRS and YFSETQ. CDR3 size: 13 residues.

This clone was counted between two and nine times. The rearrangement uses TRBV5-1 and TRBJ2-2; D is ambiguous. V dropped 4 bases and J dropped 0 bases, with 13 bases sitting between them. This CDR3 has 16 amino acids. Looked up from germline, CDR1 is SGHRS and CDR2 is YFSETQ. In nucleotides, the CDR3 is TGCGCCAGCAGCCGTCACGACAACCCGAACACCGGGGAGCTGTTTTTT. Its translation: CASSRHDNPNTGELFF.

This chain links TRBV10-2 with TRBJ2-5; D tentatively fits TRBD1 or TRBD2 (5 bases each). This CDR3 contains 14 residues. V lost 0 bases and J lost 1, with 6 bases in between. The V gene's germline CDR1 is WSHSY and CDR2 SAAADI. The CDR3 reads CASSESGVQETQYF. CDR3 bases: TGCGCCAGCAGTGAGTCGGGGGTCCAAGAGACCCAGTACTTC.

V is TRBV29-1 and J is TRBJ2-5; TRBD1 is a possible D gene (5 bases). V shed 4 bases and J shed 5 bases, with 11 bases lying between them. Germline V lookup: CDR1 SQVTM, CDR2 ANQGSEA. This CDR3 comprises 12 residues. The CDR3 DNA sequence: TGCAGCGTTGCACAGGCCGCCGAGACCCAGTACTTC. This encodes CSVAQAAETQYF.

The chain combines TRBV5-1 with TRBJ2-3, with TRBD2 as a possible D gene (5 bases). CDR1 and CDR2 (germline): SGHRS, YFSETQ. CDR3 size: 14 residues. The germline V and J ends were trimmed by 0 bases and 0 bases, with 5 bases remaining between them. In DNA, the CDR3 is TGCGCCAGCAGCTTGGGGACTAGCACAGATACGCAGTATTTT. It yields the protein CASSLGTSTDTQYF.

The chain couples TRBV27 to TRBJ1-6, with 8 bases lining up with TRBD1. CDR3 length: 15 amino acids. Germline V gene lookup returns CDR1 MNHEY and CDR2 SMNVEV (reference sequence). V was pared by 5 bases and J by 1 base, with 1 base of the junction left unmatched. The DNA of the CDR3 is TGTGCCAGCAGTAGACAGGGGTCCTATAATTCACCCCTCCACTTT. It translates to CASSRQGSYNSPLHF.

This clone showed up just a few times. V gene TRBV6-5 combines with J gene TRBJ2-7, with TRBD1 matching over 7 bases. Germline V gene sequence: CDR1 MNHEY, CDR2 SVGAGI. This CDR3 has 13 residues. V lost 6 bases and J lost 6; bases outside the gene matches: 8. The CDR3 nucleotides read TGTGCCAGCAGGTTTAAGGGGGCTAGCGAGCAGTACTTC. It codes for CASRFKGASEQYF.

In this sample, this clone turned up once. The V gene is TRBV30, the J gene TRBJ2-2; D is ambiguous. This CDR3 is built from 12 residues. CDR1 is GTSNPN and CDR2 is SVGIG in the germline V gene (reference sequence). The V end was cut by 4 bases, the J end by 7 bases, with 10 bases between. CDR3 loop: CAWNQGRGELFF. The CDR3 DNA follows: TGTGCCTGGAACCAAGGACGCGGGGAGCTGTTTTTT.

V usage is TRBV5-4 and J usage is TRBJ2-3, with 9 bases aligning to TRBD1. The germline V gene has CDR1 SGHNT and CDR2 YYREEE (reference sequence). The V gene end was trimmed by 2 bases and the J gene end by 4 bases; junction bases not matched to a gene: 5. This CDR3 comprises 15 residues. The CDR3 DNA sequence: TGTGCCAGCAGCTTAACAGGGGGCATGGCAGATACGCAGTATTTT. This encodes CASSLTGGMADTQYF.

The chain couples TRBV7-2 to TRBJ2-7; D gene uncertain. V was cut by 1 base and J by 3 bases, with 13 bases left in between. The germline CDR1 and CDR2 sequences are SGHTA and FQGNSA. The CDR3 sequence is 15 residues long. The CDR3 bases are TGTGCCAGCAGCTTAGGATCGATACCCCTCTACGAGCAGTACGTC. This gives the protein CASSLGSIPLYEQYV.

The J gene is TRBJ1-4, the V gene TRBV5-1; possible D gene TRBD1, 5 bases. Trimming removed 4 bases at V and 8 bases at J, with 15 bases between. From germline, CDR1 is SGHRS and CDR2 YFSETQ. This CDR3 region has 14 residues. CDR3 nucleotide sequence: TGCGCCAGCAGCGTGGGGCCGGCGGGAGAAAAACTGTTTTTT. Amino acid sequence: CASSVGPAGEKLFF. Looking up the rest from reference TRBV5-1 and TRBJ1-4 gives the full variable domain: KAGVTQTPRYLIKTRGQQVTLSCSPISGHRSVSWYQQTPGQGLQFLFEYFSETQRNKGNFPGRFSGRQFSNSRSEMNVSTLELGDSALYLCASSVGPAGEKLFFGSGTQLSVL.

This clone has only a few counts. The chain links TRBV7-9 to TRBJ1-4, with 9 bases lining up with TRBD1. Germline V CDR1 and CDR2: SEHNR, FQNEAQ (reference sequence). With 5 bases clipped from V and 6 bases from J, the junction kept 4 bases outside the gene matches. This CDR3 has 14 residues. The CDR3, as DNA: TGTGCCAGCAGCCCCGACAGGGGGGATGAAAAACTGTTTTTT. Translated: CASSPDRGDEKLFF.

This clone was detected once. V gene TRBV7-9 combines with J gene TRBJ2-6; 8 bases line up with TRBD1. The germline V gene encodes CDR1 SEHNR and CDR2 FQNEAQ (reference sequence). The V gene end was trimmed by 4 bases and the J gene end by 2 bases; junction bases not matched to a gene: 10. The CDR3 has 18 residues. CDR3 bases: TGTGCCAGCAGCTCCCCGACAGGGGATATGACTGGGGCCAACGTCCTGACTTTC. Residues: CASSSPTGDMTGANVLTF.

The V and J genes are TRBV30 and TRBJ1-2; no firm D call. This CDR3 spans 12 amino acids. CDR1 is GTSNPN and CDR2 is SVGIG in the germline V gene (reference sequence). Trimming removed 2 bases at V and 4 bases at J, with 8 bases between. Here the CDR3 DNA reads TGTGCCTGGAGTACCAGTACCTATGGCTACACCTTC. Encoded protein: CAWSTSTYGYTF. The full variable domain, completed using reference TRBV30 and TRBJ1-2, is SQTIHQWPATLVQPVGSPLSLECTVEGTSNPNLYWYRQAAGRGLQLLFYSVGIGQISSEVPQNLSASRPQDRQFILSSKKLLLSDSGFYLCAWSTSTYGYTFGSGTRLTVV.

The V gene is TRBV6-5, the J gene TRBJ2-7; no clear D gene. The CDR3 loop spans 12 amino acids. Deletions cut 5 bases from V and 6 bases from J, with 11 bases between. CDR1 is MNHEY, CDR2 SVGAGI, per germline. CDR3 DNA: TGTGCCAGCAGTAAGGAGTCTGGCGAGCAGTACTTC. Protein product: CASSKESGEQYF.

This rearrangement joins TRBV6-6 to TRBJ1-3; D gene uncertain. Germline CDR1 and CDR2: MNHNY and SVGAGI (reference sequence). The V gene lost 11 bases and the J gene lost 0 bases, with 14 bases spanning the gap. The CDR3 sequence is 14 residues long. The CDR3: CASARSGSGNTIYF. DNA for the CDR3: TGTGCCTCGGCCAGGTCCGGCTCTGGAAACACCATATATTTT.

There are a few counts of this clone. The gene calls are TRBV5-4 and TRBJ2-7; D might be TRBD2 (7 bases). The CDR3 is 14 residues long. Trimming cost V 4 bases and J 3 bases, with 14 bases left between them. Germline V gives CDR1 SGHNT, CDR2 YYREEE (reference sequence). The CDR3 DNA reads as TGTGCCAGCAGCCTAGGGGGGGTCTTCTACGAGCAGTACTTC. Amino acids: CASSLGGVFYEQYF.

The chain uses TRBV14 and TRBJ1-4, with a possible D match to TRBD1 (5 bases). CDR3 length: 13 amino acids. V dropped 4 bases and J dropped 12 bases, with 15 bases sitting between them. The germline gives CDR1 SGHDN, CDR2 FVKESK. The CDR3 nucleotides read TGTGCCAGCAGCCTAGACCCCACAGGCCAACTGTTTTTT. Translated, it gives CASSLDPTGQLFF.

V is TRBV29-1 and J is TRBJ2-7; TRBD2 might be the D (5 bases). The CDR3 runs to 12 residues. The ends were cut back, 4 bases at V and 7 bases at J, with 14 bases in the middle. The germline gives CDR1 SQVTM, CDR2 ANQGSEA. The CDR3 nucleotides read TGCAGCGTTGCTAGTAGCGTTGGGGAGCAGTACTTC. This sequence encodes CSVASSVGEQYF.

The sample holds a few counts of this clone. The CDR3 bases are TGTGCCAGCAGGCTTCACGGGGGCCGAGAGACCCAGTACTTC. It translates to CASRLHGGRETQYF. The chain carries TRBV5-6 and TRBJ2-5; D might be TRBD1 or TRBD2, each matching 6 bases. This CDR3 contains 14 residues. V shed 5 bases and J shed 4 bases, with 15 bases lying between them. In germline, CDR1 is SGHDT, CDR2 YYEEEE.